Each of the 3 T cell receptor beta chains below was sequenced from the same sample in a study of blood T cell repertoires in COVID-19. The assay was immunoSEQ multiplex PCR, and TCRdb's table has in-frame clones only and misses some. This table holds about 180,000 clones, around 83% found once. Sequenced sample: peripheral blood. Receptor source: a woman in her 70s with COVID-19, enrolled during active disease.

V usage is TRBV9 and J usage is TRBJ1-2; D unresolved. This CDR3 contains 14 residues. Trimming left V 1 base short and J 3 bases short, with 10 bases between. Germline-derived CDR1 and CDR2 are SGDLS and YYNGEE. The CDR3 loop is CASSVSPVDYGYTF. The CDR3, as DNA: TGTGCCAGCAGCGTATCCCCTGTAGACTATGGCTACACCTTC.

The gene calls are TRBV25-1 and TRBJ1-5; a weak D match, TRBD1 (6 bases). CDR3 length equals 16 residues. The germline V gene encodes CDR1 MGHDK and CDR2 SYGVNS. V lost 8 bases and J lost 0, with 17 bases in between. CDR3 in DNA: TGTGCCAGCTTCGACAGGCCTCTAATTAGCAATCAGCCCCAGCATTTT. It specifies CASFDRPLISNQPQHF.

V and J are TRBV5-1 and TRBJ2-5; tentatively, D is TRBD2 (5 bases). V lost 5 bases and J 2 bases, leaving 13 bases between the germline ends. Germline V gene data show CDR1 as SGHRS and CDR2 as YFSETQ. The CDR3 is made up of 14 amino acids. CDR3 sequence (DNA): TGCGCCAGCAGTCCTGGACTGGTTCAAGAGACCCAGTACTTC. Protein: CASSPGLVQETQYF.